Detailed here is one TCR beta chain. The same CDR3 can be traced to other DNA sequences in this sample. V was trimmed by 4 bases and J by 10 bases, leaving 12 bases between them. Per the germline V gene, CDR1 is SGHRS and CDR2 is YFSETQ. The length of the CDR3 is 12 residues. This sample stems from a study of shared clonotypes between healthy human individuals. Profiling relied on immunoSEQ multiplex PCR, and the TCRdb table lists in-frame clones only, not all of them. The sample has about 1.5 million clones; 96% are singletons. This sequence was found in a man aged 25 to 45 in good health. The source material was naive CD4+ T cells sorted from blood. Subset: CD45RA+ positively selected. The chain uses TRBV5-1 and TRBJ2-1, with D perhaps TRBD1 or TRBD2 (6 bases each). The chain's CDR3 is CASSLGGYEQFF. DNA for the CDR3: TGCGCCAGCAGCCTAGGGGGGTACGAGCAGTTCTTC.